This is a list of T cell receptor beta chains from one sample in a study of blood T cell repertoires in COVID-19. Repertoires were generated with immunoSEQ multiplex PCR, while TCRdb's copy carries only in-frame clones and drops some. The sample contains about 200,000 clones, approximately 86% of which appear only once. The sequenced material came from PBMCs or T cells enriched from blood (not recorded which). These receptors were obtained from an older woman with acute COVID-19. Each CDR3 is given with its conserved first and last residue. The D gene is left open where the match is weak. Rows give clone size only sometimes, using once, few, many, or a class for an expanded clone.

CDR3: CASSELPRSGNTIYF
DNA: TGTGCCAGCAGCGAACTGCCCCGTTCTGGAAACACCATATATTTT
V: TRBV7-8
J: TRBJ1-3
D: NA
size: NA

CDR3: CASSQGLSYEQYF
DNA: TGTGCCAGCAGTCAGGGACTTTCCTACGAGCAGTACTTC
V: TRBV6-2/TRBV6-3
J: TRBJ2-7
D: NA
size: NA

CDR3: CASSYGTQANYGYTF
DNA: TGTGCCAGCAGTTACGGGACACAAGCTAACTATGGCTACACCTTC
V: TRBV6-9
J: TRBJ1-2
D: NA
size: once

CDR3: CATSWGDRGPGELFF
DNA: TGTGCCACCAGCTGGGGGGACAGGGGGCCCGGGGAGCTGTTTTTT
V: TRBV15
J: TRBJ2-2
D: TRBD1
size: few

CDR3: CASSLVREVDTQYF
DNA: TGTGCCAGCAGCTTAGTCCGGGAGGTAGATACGCAGTATTTT
V: TRBV7-2
J: TRBJ2-3
D: TRBD2
size: NA

CDR3: CASSVELNTEAFF
DNA: TGTGCCAGCAGCGTCGAGCTGAACACTGAAGCTTTCTTT
V: TRBV9
J: TRBJ1-1
D: NA
size: NA

CDR3: CASSSTLRGTEAFF
DNA: TGCGCCAGCAGCTCGACACTGAGGGGGACTGAAGCTTTCTTT
V: TRBV5-1
J: TRBJ1-1
D: NA
size: NA

CDR3: CASSLGNGAGEETQYF
DNA: TGCGCCAGCAGCCTTGGAAACGGAGCGGGGGAAGAGACCCAGTACTTC
V: TRBV4-3
J: TRBJ2-5
D: TRBD2
size: NA

CDR3: CASSLVESTGELFF
DNA: TGTGCCAGCAGTTTGGTGGAGTCCACCGGGGAGCTGTTTTTT
V: TRBV27
J: TRBJ2-2
D: NA
size: once

CDR3: CSVITQGTEAFF
DNA: TGCAGCGTGATAACACAGGGCACTGAAGCTTTCTTT
V: TRBV29-1
J: TRBJ1-1
D: NA
size: NA

CDR3: CASSLGTGTFGEAFF
DNA: TGTGCCAGCAGCCTCGGGACAGGGACCTTCGGTGAAGCTTTCTTT
V: TRBV7-2
J: TRBJ1-1
D: TRBD1
size: NA

CDR3: CASSLATGAYGYTF
DNA: TGTGCCAGCAGCTTGGCCACAGGCGCCTATGGCTACACCTTC
V: TRBV5-6
J: TRBJ1-2
D: NA
size: once

CDR3: CASALQGGNQPQHF
DNA: TGTGCCAGCGCATTGCAGGGGGGCAATCAGCCCCAGCATTTT
V: TRBV7-9
J: TRBJ1-5
D: TRBD1
size: NA

CDR3: CASSRGTGQNEKLFF
DNA: TGTGCCAGCAGCCGGGGGACAGGGCAGAATGAAAAACTGTTTTTT
V: TRBV7-2
J: TRBJ1-4
D: TRBD1
size: NA

CDR3: CASSTGGEQFF
DNA: TGTGCCAGCAGTACGGGGGGGGAGCAGTTCTTC
V: TRBV6-5
J: TRBJ2-1
D: TRBD2
size: NA

CDR3: CASSPNLGQGIQPQHF
DNA: TGTGCCAGCAGCCCTAACCTGGGACAGGGCATCCAGCCCCAGCATTTT
V: TRBV7-2
J: TRBJ1-5
D: TRBD1
size: NA

CDR3: CSIEGLALYNEQFF
DNA: TGCAGCATCGAGGGACTAGCGCTTTACAATGAGCAGTTCTTC
V: TRBV29-1
J: TRBJ2-1
D: TRBD2
size: NA

CDR3: CASSSPGQGVAFF
DNA: TGTGCCAGCAGCTCTCCGGGACAGGGGGTAGCTTTCTTT
V: TRBV21-1
J: TRBJ1-1
D: NA
size: NA

CDR3: CASSGRTGRAGGELFF
DNA: TGTGCCAGCAGCGGGAGGACAGGGCGGGCCGGCGGGGAGCTGTTTTTT
V: TRBV11-2
J: TRBJ2-2
D: TRBD1
size: once

CDR3: CASSPGLDTEAFF
DNA: TGTGCCAGCAGTCCCGGGTTAGACACTGAAGCTTTCTTT
V: TRBV6-5
J: TRBJ1-1
D: NA
size: NA

CDR3: CASSFRGATGANVLTF
DNA: TGTGCCAGCAGCTTCAGGGGCGCTACTGGGGCCAACGTCCTGACTTTC
V: TRBV5-5
J: TRBJ2-6
D: NA
size: NA

CDR3: CASRRTGDQPQHF
DNA: TGTGCCAGCCGTCGAACAGGTGATCAGCCCCAGCATTTT
V: TRBV7-2
J: TRBJ1-5
D: NA
size: NA

CDR3: CASEDLFTDTQYF
DNA: TGTGCCAGCGAAGACTTATTCACAGATACGCAGTATTTT
V: TRBV5-5
J: TRBJ2-3
D: NA
size: NA

CDR3: CASSAMTGEGGYTF
DNA: TGTGCCAGCAGCGCCATGACAGGGGAAGGTGGCTACACCTTC
V: TRBV7-8
J: TRBJ1-2
D: TRBD1
size: NA

CDR3: CASYGRGSKNIQYF
DNA: TGTGCCTCCTATGGGCGGGGGTCCAAAAACATTCAGTACTTC
V: TRBV19
J: TRBJ2-4
D: TRBD2
size: NA

CDR3: CASSQAAGLDTEAFF
DNA: TGCGCCAGCAGCCAAGCCGCAGGGTTGGACACTGAAGCTTTCTTT
V: TRBV4-3
J: TRBJ1-1
D: NA
size: once

CDR3: CASSQGADGSYNEQFF
DNA: TGTGCCAGCAGCCAGGGGGCGGACGGCTCCTACAATGAGCAGTTCTTC
V: TRBV3-1/TRBV3-2
J: TRBJ2-1
D: NA
size: NA

CDR3: CASTRGPGRTEAFF
DNA: TGTGCCAGCACCCGGGGTCCGGGGAGAACTGAAGCTTTCTTT
V: TRBV25-1
J: TRBJ1-1
D: NA
size: NA

CDR3: CASSRATRSYNEQFF
DNA: TGTGCCAGCAGCCGAGCGACTAGAAGCTACAATGAGCAGTTCTTC
V: TRBV3-1/TRBV3-2
J: TRBJ2-1
D: NA
size: NA

CDR3: CASSSEAGSGANVLTF
DNA: TGTGCCAGCAGCTCGGAAGCGGGCTCTGGGGCCAACGTCCTGACTTTC
V: TRBV5-4
J: TRBJ2-6
D: NA
size: once

CDR3: CASSLGLSTGELFF
DNA: TGTGCCAGCAGCTTAGGACTGTCCACCGGGGAGCTGTTTTTT
V: TRBV7-8
J: TRBJ2-2
D: NA
size: NA

CDR3: CASSSDRATDTGELFF
DNA: TGCGCCAGCAGCTCGGACAGGGCTACGGACACCGGGGAGCTGTTTTTT
V: TRBV5-1
J: TRBJ2-2
D: TRBD1
size: NA

CDR3: CASSLQDRFSGNTIYF
DNA: TGTGCCAGCAGCCTCCAGGACAGGTTCTCTGGAAACACCATATATTTT
V: TRBV7-8
J: TRBJ1-3
D: TRBD1
size: NA

CDR3: CASSQMGWGPGNTIYF
DNA: TGTGCCAGCAGCCAAATGGGTTGGGGGCCTGGAAACACCATATATTTT
V: TRBV11-2
J: TRBJ1-3
D: NA
size: NA

CDR3: CASSLGLAGGEQYF
DNA: TGTGCCAGCAGCTTAGGTCTAGCGGGAGGCGAGCAGTACTTC
V: TRBV11-2
J: TRBJ2-7
D: TRBD2
size: NA

CDR3: CAWKSMNTEAFF
DNA: TGTGCCTGGAAGAGCATGAACACTGAAGCTTTCTTT
V: TRBV30
J: TRBJ1-1
D: NA
size: NA

CDR3: CASSQTGNYGYTF
DNA: TGCGCCAGCAGCCAAACAGGGAACTATGGCTACACCTTC
V: TRBV4-1
J: TRBJ1-2
D: NA
size: NA

CDR3: CASSQDGPRGVAGNQETQYF
DNA: TGCGCCAGCAGCCAAGATGGCCCGCGCGGGGTAGCGGGGAACCAAGAGACCCAGTACTTC
V: TRBV4-1
J: TRBJ2-5
D: TRBD2
size: NA

CDR3: CASSLQDRGQFF
DNA: TGTGCCAGCAGCCTCCAAGACAGGGGCCAGTTCTTC
V: TRBV7-2
J: TRBJ2-1
D: TRBD1
size: NA

CDR3: CASRDGGENEKLFF
DNA: TGTGCCAGCAGGGATGGGGGGGAAAATGAAAAACTGTTTTTT
V: TRBV6-4
J: TRBJ1-4
D: NA
size: NA

CDR3: CASRGVGAQHF
DNA: TGTGCCAGCAGAGGGGTAGGGGCCCAGCATTTT
V: TRBV27
J: TRBJ1-5
D: NA
size: NA

CDR3: CASSLEAGVGDTQYF
DNA: TGCGCCAGCAGCTTGGAGGCGGGAGTAGGAGATACGCAGTATTTT
V: TRBV5-1
J: TRBJ2-3
D: TRBD2
size: NA